This T cell receptor (beta chain) was documented in a study of cytomegalovirus exposure and HLA in healthy donors. Per the germline V gene, CDR1 is MNHEY and CDR2 is SMNVEV (reference sequence). V lost 8 bases, J lost 2 bases, and 10 bases lay in between. CDR3 length: 12 amino acids. Method: immunoSEQ multiplex PCR; TCRdb's copy keeps in-frame clones and lacks some. The sample has a few hundred thousand clones, roughly 88% seen once. Study observations and caveats: Most observed TCR sequences were rare, whereas some public TCRs were detected in many donors. Subsequent analysis showed first-cohort TCR clusters tending to co-occur in 120 or so validation repertoires.

Concerning this clone itself: Its target is unknown. At the DNA level, this CDR3 is encoded by other sequences in the same sample as well.

The clonotype comes from a young woman in good health and CMV-seropositive. Sequenced: PBMCs. The chain uses TRBV27 and TRBJ2-7, with D unresolved. CDR3 DNA sequence: TGTGCCAGCCGATCCGGAGCCTACGAGCAGTACTTC. This encodes CASRSGAYEQYF.